This T cell receptor (beta chain) emerged from a study of shared clonotypes between healthy human individuals. On the study more broadly: Per donor, CD8 memory used one plate, CD8 naive used two, CD4 memory used three and CD4 naive used three. Findings and limits, study-wide: Larger estimated richness was generally seen in naive subsets than in memory subsets. Clonotypes which were not shared had lower generation probabilities than clonotypes that all four donors shared.

Assay execution took place at the deep level. Only in-frame clones appear in the TCRdb table, and some are missing; sequencing was by immunoSEQ multiplex PCR. The sample lists roughly 2,300,000 clones, approximately 90% seen once, with about 0.36% in the top ten. Note on this clone: Its antigen remains unknown.

In germline, CDR1 is MDHEN, CDR2 SYDVKM. The length of the CDR3 is 14 residues. The sequence came from a man younger than 35 in good health. Some clones in this sample may be carry-over from other donors' samples. The chain joins TRBV28 to TRBJ2-5; a possible D gene is TRBD2 (6 bases). The DNA end is a closer match to TRBJ2-7, so the J assignment may be wrong. The source material was naive CD4+ T cells from PBMCs. The subset was: CD45RA+ positively selected. The CDR3 bases are TGTGCCAGCACCATGGGACTTTACACCTACGAGCAGTACTTC. This translates into CASTMGLYTYEQYF.